These 22 T cell receptor beta chains were all obtained from the same sample, sequenced in a study of blood T cell repertoires in COVID-19. Method: immunoSEQ multiplex PCR; TCRdb's copy keeps in-frame clones and lacks some. The sample records 110,000 to 150,000 clones, roughly 80% being singletons. The sample consisted of PBMCs or T cells enriched from blood (not recorded which). The receptor source for this set is a woman in her thirties or forties who had recovered from COVID-19.

This rearrangement joins TRBV9 to TRBJ2-3, with a weak D call TRBD1 (5 bases). The germline gives CDR1 SGDLS, CDR2 YYNGEE. The CDR3 extends over 19 amino acids. The germline V and J ends were trimmed by 3 bases and 5 bases, with 28 bases remaining between them. Written as DNA, the CDR3 is TGTGCCAGCAGCGCAATGTTGCCGCCAGGTAGTCAGCAGGGAGATACGCAGTATTTT. It yields the protein CASSAMLPPGSQQGDTQYF.

This chain links TRBV15 with TRBJ2-1; 7 bases match TRBD2. Per the germline V gene, CDR1 is LNHNV and CDR2 is YYDKDF (reference sequence). After removal of 7 bases from V and 2 bases from J, the junction contained 5 bases not matched to a gene. The CDR3 is 14 residues long. CDR3: CATNNRGAYNEQFF. In DNA, the CDR3 is TGTGCCACCAACAACCGGGGGGCCTACAATGAGCAGTTCTTC.

The chain links TRBV3-1 (or the pseudogene TRBV3-2) to TRBJ2-2, with TRBD2 matching 8 bases. Unmatched junction bases numbered 8, after V lost 4 bases and J lost 4 bases. Germline CDR1 reads LGHDT; CDR2 reads YNNKEL (reference sequence). This CDR3 contains 16 residues. CDR3 sequence reads: CASSPLERETTGELFF. The CDR3 nucleotides read TGTGCCAGCAGCCCCCTGGAGCGGGAGACCACCGGGGAGCTGTTTTTT.

This sequence joins TRBV14 and TRBJ2-1, with 7 positions matching TRBD1. The CDR3 is 15 amino acids. Per the germline V gene, CDR1 is SGHDN and CDR2 is FVKESK. V dropped 6 bases and J dropped 0; count of bases not matched to a gene: 5. The chain's CDR3 is CASRIQGSSYNEQFF. For the CDR3, the DNA is TGTGCCAGCAGGATACAGGGGAGCTCCTACAATGAGCAGTTCTTC.

V gene TRBV6-5 combines with J gene TRBJ1-1, with D tentatively TRBD1 (5 bases). Germline CDR1 and CDR2: MNHEY and SVGAGI. V shed 5 bases and J shed 1 base, with 14 bases lying between them. CDR3 length: 15 amino acids. CDR3 coding DNA: TGTGCCAGCAGTCGGTCGGGGGATCCGAACACTGAAGCTTTCTTT. As protein: CASSRSGDPNTEAFF.

The chain recombines TRBV19 with TRBJ1-1; 8 nucleotides align to TRBD1. J lost 5 bases, V lost 3 bases, and 11 bases had no gene match. This CDR3 spans 16 amino acids. CDR1 and CDR2 (germline): LNHDA, SQIVND (reference sequence). CDR3 bases: TGTGCCAGTAGTATCCGGGGGCAGGGGGCGAGGACTGAAGCTTTCTTT. This translates into CASSIRGQGARTEAFF.

This sequence joins TRBV7-9 and TRBJ2-2; 7 bases agree with TRBD2. This CDR3 contains 16 residues. Germline V gene lookup returns CDR1 SEHNR and CDR2 FQNEAQ (reference sequence). J was trimmed by 5 bases and V by 5 bases; bases with no gene match: 11. CDR3 nucleotide sequence: TGTGCCAGCAGCCCCCCGACTAGCTCTGAAACCGGGGAGCTGTTTTTT. The encoded protein is CASSPPTSSETGELFF.

The rearrangement joins TRBV9 to TRBJ1-4, with a weak D call TRBD1 (5 bases). CDR1 is SGDLS and CDR2 is YYNGEE in the germline V gene. The CDR3 contains 14 residues. V lost 4 bases, J lost 5 bases, and 12 bases lay in between. This CDR3 reads CASSLGQGNEKLFF. The CDR3 DNA follows: TGTGCCAGCAGCCTAGGCCAGGGAAATGAAAAACTGTTTTTT.

J is TRBJ2-1 and V is TRBV27; 8 bases align to TRBD2. Germline CDR1 and CDR2: MNHEY and SMNVEV (reference sequence). Trimming at V came to 2 bases and at J to 8 bases, leaving 8 bases not matched to a gene. The CDR3 extends over 15 amino acids. CDR3 sequence reads: CASSLRGLVGDEQFF. The DNA for the CDR3 is TGTGCCAGCAGTTTAAGGGGACTAGTCGGGGATGAGCAGTTCTTC.

The chain couples TRBV18 to TRBJ1-3, with TRBD1 matching over 7 bases. With V trimmed by 3 bases and J by 0 bases, 5 bases remained unmatched. The CDR3 extends over 16 amino acids. In germline, CDR1 is KGHSH, CDR2 LQKENI. As DNA, the CDR3 is TGTGCCAGCTCACCGCGGGACAGCACCTCTGGAAACACCATATATTTT. Its protein is CASSPRDSTSGNTIYF.

Note on this clone: A read error may account for a junction end that differs from germline. The V gene is TRBV7-9, the J gene TRBJ2-3; D call uncertain. CDR1 is SEHNR and CDR2 is FQNEAQ in the germline V gene (reference sequence). The CDR3 extends over 12 amino acids. In DNA form, the CDR3 reads TGTGCCAGCAGCTCTAACCTAGATCCTTTAGTTTTT. Residues: CASSSNLDPLVF.

This sequence joins TRBV5-4 and TRBJ1-4; 7 bases are a match to TRBD1. J was trimmed by 4 bases and V by 4 bases; bases with no gene match: 7. Germline values: CDR1 SGHNT, CDR2 YYREEE (reference sequence). The CDR3 consists of 15 residues. CDR3 sequence reads: CASSLRQGVNEKLFF. The CDR3 coding sequence is TGTGCCAGCAGCCTAAGACAGGGTGTTAATGAAAAACTGTTTTTT.

The chain employs TRBV7-6 and TRBJ1-5; 8 bases fit TRBD1. This CDR3 contains 18 residues. J gave up 1 base and V 1 base, and 9 bases lay outside the gene matches. Germline CDR1 is SGHVS and CDR2 is FNYEAQ. The CDR3 DNA sequence: TGTGCCAGCAGCTTAGGGGCCCAGGGGGCCGACAGCAATCAGCCCCAGCATTTT. This translates into CASSLGAQGADSNQPQHF.

In nucleotides, the CDR3 is TGTGCCAGCAGGCGGGGACAGGGGGCGTTTTATTTT. Its translation is CASRRGQGAFYF. The chain links TRBV6-5 to TRBJ1-3, with TRBD1 matching 12 bases. The V and J ends lost 6 bases and 16 bases, in that order; junction bases with no gene match: 7. This CDR3 contains 12 residues. Per the germline V gene, CDR1 is MNHEY and CDR2 is SVGAGI.

This chain joins TRBV14 and TRBJ1-5; D is uncertain. Germline V CDR1 and CDR2: SGHDN, FVKESK. The CDR3 is made up of 13 amino acids. Deletions cut 2 bases from V and 1 base from J, with 3 bases between. The DNA for the CDR3 is TGTGCCAGCAGCCAATCGAGCAATCAGCCCCAGCATTTT. Translated: CASSQSSNQPQHF.

The rearrangement links TRBV25-1 to TRBJ2-7, with D perhaps matching TRBD1 (6 bases). The germline V and J ends were trimmed by 1 base and 1 base, with 14 bases remaining between them. Germline CDR1 MGHDK, CDR2 SYGVNS. The CDR3 runs to 16 residues. Written as DNA, the CDR3 is TGTGCCAGCAGTGAATGGGAAGGGGGTCGGTCCTACGAGCAGTACTTC. Its translation: CASSEWEGGRSYEQYF.

The CDR3 nucleotides read TGTGCCAGCAGATCCGGTAGTACCTACGAGCAGTACTTC. It specifies CASRSGSTYEQYF. The chain is built from TRBV5-4 and TRBJ2-7, with unresolved D. This CDR3 contains 13 residues. CDR1 SGHNT and CDR2 YYREEE come from the germline V gene (reference sequence). V shed 5 bases and J shed 2 bases, with 11 bases lying between them.

The chain carries TRBV4-1 and TRBJ1-1; 12 bases match TRBD1. With V trimmed by 4 bases and J by 5 bases, 5 bases remained unmatched. The CDR3 length is 15 residues. In germline, CDR1 is MGHRA, CDR2 YSYEKL. DNA for the CDR3: TGCGCCAGCAGCCTGGGACAGGGGGCGAGTACTGAAGCTTTCTTT. Its translation: CASSLGQGASTEAFF.

The chain joins TRBV27 to TRBJ2-1; tentative D call: TRBD2 (6 bases). This CDR3 spans 13 amino acids. V lost 6 bases to trimming and J lost 9 bases, with 15 bases between them. Germline values: CDR1 MNHEY, CDR2 SMNVEV (reference sequence). The CDR3 nucleotides are TGTGCCAGCAGCTGGGAACGGCGGGGTGAGCAGTTCTTC. Its protein is CASSWERRGEQFF.

This clone came up once. The J gene is TRBJ2-7, the V gene TRBV4-1; 7 nucleotides line up with TRBD2. The V gene end was trimmed by 2 bases and the J gene end by 12 bases; junction bases not matched to a gene: 13. The CDR3 sequence is 14 residues long. Germline V gene data show CDR1 as MGHRA and CDR2 as YSYEKL. CDR3 region: CASSQSPDGRTRYF. The DNA for the CDR3 is TGCGCCAGCAGCCAATCCCCTGACGGGAGGACCCGGTACTTC.

The chain carries TRBV25-1 and TRBJ2-5; 9 nucleotides match TRBD1. Unmatched junction bases numbered 11, after V lost 4 bases and J lost 5 bases. This CDR3 spans 16 amino acids. Germline-derived CDR1 and CDR2 are MGHDK and SYGVNS. CDR3 DNA sequence: TGTGCCAGCAGTGGATTTACAGGGGGCGCAGAGGAGACCCAGTACTTC. Amino acids: CASSGFTGGAEETQYF. Based on the CDR3 plus reference TRBV25-1 and TRBJ2-5, the full variable domain is EADIYQTPRYLVIGTGKKITLECSQTMGHDKMYWYQQDPGMELHLIHYSYGVNSTEKGDLSSESTVSRIRTEHFPLTLESARPSHTSQYLCASSGFTGGAEETQYFGPGTRLLVL.

V gene TRBV6-2 or TRBV6-3 combines with J gene TRBJ2-5, with D unresolved. CDR3 length: 12 amino acids. V gave up 5 bases and J gave up 5 bases, with 9 bases separating them. Germline CDR1 MNHEY, CDR2 SVGEGT. The CDR3 sequence: CASSNSRETQYF. The CDR3 DNA sequence: TGTGCCAGCAGTAATAGCCGGGAGACCCAGTACTTC.